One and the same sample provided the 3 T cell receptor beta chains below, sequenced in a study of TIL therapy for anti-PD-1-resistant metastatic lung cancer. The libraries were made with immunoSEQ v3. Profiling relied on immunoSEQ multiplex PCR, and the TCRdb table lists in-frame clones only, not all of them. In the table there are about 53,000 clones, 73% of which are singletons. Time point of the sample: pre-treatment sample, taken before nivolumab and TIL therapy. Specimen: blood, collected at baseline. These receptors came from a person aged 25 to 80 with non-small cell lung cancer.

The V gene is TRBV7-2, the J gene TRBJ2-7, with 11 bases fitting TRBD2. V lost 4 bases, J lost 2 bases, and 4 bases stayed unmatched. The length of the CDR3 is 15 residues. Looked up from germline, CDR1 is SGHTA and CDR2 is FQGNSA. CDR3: CASSSQLAGAYEQYF. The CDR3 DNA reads TGTGCCAGCAGCTCCCAACTAGCGGGGGCCTACGAGCAGTACTTC.

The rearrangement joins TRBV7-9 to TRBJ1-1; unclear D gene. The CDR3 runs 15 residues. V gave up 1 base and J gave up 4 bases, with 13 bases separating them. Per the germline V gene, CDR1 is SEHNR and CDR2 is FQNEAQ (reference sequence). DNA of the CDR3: TGTGCCAGCAGCTTAGGGATAGGCAGGATCACTGAAGCTTTCTTT. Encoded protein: CASSLGIGRITEAFF.

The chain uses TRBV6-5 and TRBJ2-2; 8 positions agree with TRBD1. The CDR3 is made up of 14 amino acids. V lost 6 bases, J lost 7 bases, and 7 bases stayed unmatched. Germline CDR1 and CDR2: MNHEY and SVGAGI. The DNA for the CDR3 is TGTGCCAGCAGAACGACAGGGGTGAACGGGGAGCTGTTTTTT. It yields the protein CASRTTGVNGELFF.